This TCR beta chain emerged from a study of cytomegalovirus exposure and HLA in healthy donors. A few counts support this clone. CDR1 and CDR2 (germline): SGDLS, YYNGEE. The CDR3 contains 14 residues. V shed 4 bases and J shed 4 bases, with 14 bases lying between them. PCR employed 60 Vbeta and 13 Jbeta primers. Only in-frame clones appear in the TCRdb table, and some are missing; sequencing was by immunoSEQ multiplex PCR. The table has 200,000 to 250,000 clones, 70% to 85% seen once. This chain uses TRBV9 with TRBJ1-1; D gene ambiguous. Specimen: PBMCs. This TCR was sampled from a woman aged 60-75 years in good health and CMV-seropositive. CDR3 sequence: CASSSHRESTEAFF. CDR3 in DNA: TGTGCCAGCAGCTCCCATAGGGAGAGCACTGAAGCTTTCTTT.